This record looks at one TCR beta chain sequence and its context. This specimen belongs to a study of blood T cell repertoires in COVID-19. The method was immunoSEQ multiplex PCR; TCRdb's version includes in-frame clones alone and lacks a portion of them. This sample has under 45,000 clones, with about 85% found just once. The V and J ends lost 0 bases and 5 bases respectively, with 10 bases between them. The germline V gene encodes CDR1 MGHRA and CDR2 YSYEKL. CDR3 length: 14 residues. Sequenced input: peripheral blood. This chain connects TRBV4-1 to TRBJ1-1; D remains unclear. The receptor was derived from a man in his sixties with acute or convalescent COVID-19. The CDR3 is CASSQEGQATEAFF. For the CDR3, the DNA is TGCGCCAGCAGCCAAGAAGGTCAGGCGACTGAAGCTTTCTTT.